This T cell receptor beta chain stems from a study of PD-1 blockade in classical Hodgkin lymphoma. Study-level points and caveats: Baseline TCR diversity was reportedly lower in newly diagnosed patients than in healthy donors. It was reported as lower still in relapsed/refractory patients. Although disease activity or prior therapy may be involved, causes of the repertoire differences remain undefined.

This CDR3 is 14 amino acids long. Germline CDR1 SGHKS, CDR2 YYEKEE (reference sequence). Trimming left V 4 bases short and J 3 bases short, with 13 bases between. Repertoires were generated with immunoSEQ multiplex PCR, while TCRdb's copy carries only in-frame clones and drops some. This sample has about 15,000 clones; roughly 84% occur once, and the top ten carry around 0.8%. To note about this clone: Antigen: not known.

Time point indicated: newly diagnosed, previously untreated cHL patient sample. It was by magnetic negative selection that CD4+ T cells were purified from thawed PBMCs. Sample: CD4+ T cells from blood. This sequence joins TRBV5-5 and TRBJ1-1, with a possible D match to TRBD1 (5 bases). The sequence was collected from a human donor with classical Hodgkin lymphoma. The CDR3 here is CASSRGVRDTEAFF. The CDR3 nucleotides are TGTGCCAGCAGCCGGGGGGTTCGGGACACTGAAGCTTTCTTT.